A selection of T cell receptor beta chains follows, all from one sample in a study of cytomegalovirus exposure and HLA in healthy donors. This table comes from immunoSEQ multiplex PCR, and its TCRdb copy is limited to in-frame clones, with some not included. The sample shows some 190,000 clones, about three quarters of them seen only once. Sequencing used PBMCs. The receptors shown here come from a woman aged 30 to 39 in good health and CMV-seropositive. Each CDR3 is given with its conserved first and last residue. D genes are given only for firm matches. Clone size is given for some rows only: seen once, a few or many times, or a class if the clone is expanded.

TRBV28	NA	TRBJ1-2	once	TGTGCCAGCAGGGGGAGTCCTCTGGGGGGCTACACCTTC	CASRGSPLGGYTF
TRBV30	TRBD1	TRBJ1-4	NA	TGTGCCTGGAGGCGGGACAGAAATAATGAAAAACTGTTTTTT	CAWRRDRNNEKLFF
TRBV5-1	NA	TRBJ1-5	NA	TGCGCCAGCAGCTCGGAATCAGGAAACAATCAGCCCCAGCATTTT	CASSSESGNNQPQHF
TRBV29-1	NA	TRBJ2-2	few	TGCAGCGTTGAAAACAGGGCGAGAACCGGGGAGCTGTTTTTT	CSVENRARTGELFF
TRBV5-6	TRBD1	TRBJ1-2	few	TGTGCCAGCAGCGGACAGGGCTTCTATGGCTACACCTTC	CASSGQGFYGYTF
TRBV4-3	NA	TRBJ1-6	NA	TGCGCCAGCAGCCAGGGGGCCCCTGATTCACCCCTCCACTTT	CASSQGAPDSPLHF
TRBV5-1	NA	TRBJ1-2	NA	TGCGCCAGCAGCCCCAGGACAGCCCTCCATTATAACTATGGCTACACCTTC	CASSPRTALHYNYGYTF
TRBV28	NA	TRBJ1-4	NA	TGTGCCAGCAGTTTAGCGGTGACAACTAATGAAAAACTGTTTTTT	CASSLAVTTNEKLFF
TRBV7-2	TRBD1	TRBJ1-1	NA	TGTGCCAGCAGCCCTAGCAGGGGGCAGGGTGAAGCTTTCTTT	CASSPSRGQGEAFF
TRBV28	TRBD1	TRBJ2-3	few	TGTGCCAGCAGTTTATTGGGACAGGGGGCAACAGATACGCAGTATTTT	CASSLLGQGATDTQYF
TRBV4-3	TRBD1	TRBJ1-2	few	TGCGCCAGCAGCCCCACGGACAGGGTTAGCTATGGCTACACCTTC	CASSPTDRVSYGYTF
TRBV7-2	TRBD1	TRBJ1-2	few	TGTGCCAGCAGCCCACAGGGGGCTAACTATGGCTACACCTTC	CASSPQGANYGYTF
TRBV7-3	NA	TRBJ2-7	NA	TGTGCCAGCAGCTTAGGGGGGGGGCTACCGTCGCACGAGCAGTACTTC	CASSLGGGLPSHEQYF
TRBV30	NA	TRBJ2-5	NA	TGTGCCTGGAGTGTACAAGCGGTCGAGACCCAGTACTTC	CAWSVQAVETQYF
TRBV30	NA	TRBJ1-4	few	TGTGCCTGGAGTGTCGCCCTAGTGGGTGAAAAACTGTTTTTT	CAWSVALVGEKLFF
TRBV28	TRBD2	TRBJ2-7	NA	TGTGCCAGCAGTATAACGTCTAGCGGTGTCTACGAGCAGTACTTC	CASSITSSGVYEQYF
TRBV19	NA	TRBJ1-2	NA	TGTGCCAGTAGTATAGGCGGGTTTCCTAACTATGGCTACACCTTC	CASSIGGFPNYGYTF
TRBV2	TRBD1	TRBJ1-2	NA	TGTGCCAGCGGCCAGGGGGCGCGAGTCTATGGCTACACCTTC	CASGQGARVYGYTF
TRBV19	NA	TRBJ1-1	few	TGTGCCAGTAGCACCCCCCGGACAGTTAGTGGTGAAGCTTTCTTT	CASSTPRTVSGEAFF